Below, one TCR beta chain is given with its context. Its specificity is unknown. Once obtained from cultured CD4+ T cells, the DNA was sequenced using the Oncomine TCR Beta short-read assay. TCRdb used MiXCR to reprocess the PCR reads, holding one entry per CDR3 protein. The table includes 12,000 or so distinct CDR3 sequences, approximately 49% detected once. The data were obtained in a study of vaccination and CD4 T cells after COVID-19. Study-wide background: As a positive control, some control cultures were given a CEFX pool, while others were given an HIV-1 Nef pool or no peptide.

CDR1 is SGHNT, CDR2 YENEEA, per germline. Trimming took off 0 bases at V and 0 bases at J, with 0 bases between the two ends. The length of the CDR3 is 12 residues. Specified treatment: approximately 9-day PBMC culture with coronavirus spike peptide pools or control peptides (ViraFEST assay). Sequencing was performed on CD4+ T cells from blood, cultured in vitro. The chain is built from TRBV11-3 and TRBJ2-7; D not certain. The receptor was derived from a human donor who had recovered from COVID-19. The CDR3 DNA reads as TGTGCCAGCAGCTTAGACTCCTACGAGCAGTACTTC. It is translated as CASSLDSYEQYF.